This TCR beta chain was obtained from a study of OX40 agonist ivuxolimab in advanced cancers. Study-level background: Ivuxolimab was an agonistic, fully human IgG2 monoclonal antibody directed against OX40 (CD134), a costimulatory receptor. Intravenous ivuxolimab was administered to patients every 2 weeks at six dose levels: 0.01, 0.1, 0.3, 1.5, 3 and 10 mg/kg. Among the 50 to 55 dose-escalation patients, some 19 had hepatocellular carcinoma, roughly 15 melanoma, 9 renal cell carcinoma and 9 head and neck cancer. The dose-escalation cohort was about 83% male with a mean age of about 58 years, ranging from about 20 to 80. Prior anti-PD-1, anti-PD-L1 or anti-CTLA-4 therapy was permitted, and about two fifths of dose-escalation patients had received checkpoint inhibitors. Three dose-escalation patients achieved partial responses, one with hepatocellular carcinoma and two with cutaneous melanoma. Peripheral TCRbeta sequencing was intended to test whether TCR sequence diversity was altered and clonal T-cell expansion was caused by ivuxolimab. The monotherapy dose-escalation portion (N of about 50 patients) of the phase I ivuxolimab trial is reported in the paper.

Concerning this clone: Its target antigen remains unknown. There are no base qualities to consult, and no much larger clone falls within one base.

Based on the germline V gene (reference sequence), the CDR1 and CDR2 sequences are SEHNR and FQNEAQ. V sheds 0 bases and J sheds 7 bases, leaving 4 bases between their ends. Reading from cysteine to phenylalanine, the CDR3 counts 13 amino acids. Of the read, only the CDR3 DNA is kept; its 39 bases are in frame from base 1. Genomic DNA was isolated from the sorted cells so that the TCRbeta CDR3 region could be sequenced. The immunoSEQ Assay was used for sequencing of TCRbeta CDR3 regions. Held by TCRdb, this immuneACCESS table contains in-frame sequences only and omits some clones. Under half of the omission traces to an unresolved V gene where checked; the cause of the rest is unknown. The sample table records tens of thousands of clones; around 90% of these occur just once. The ten largest clones represent roughly 17% of the sample. Findings and caveats that apply to the study as a whole: Partial responders in the 0.1-3.0 mg/kg groups had among the lowest normalized peripheral clonal expansion, especially among CD8+ T cells. After ivuxolimab, CD8+ T cells had more expanded clones than CD4+ T cells on average. The antigen specificity of the clonally expanded peripheral T cells was not determined. At doses of 0.1 to 3.0 mg/kg, clonal expansion of both CD4+ and CD8+ blood T cells was observed from baseline to week 6. Low levels of normalized T-cell clonal expansion were also seen in some nonresponding patients.

Patients with a history of autoimmune disease or receiving systemic immunosuppression were excluded from the trial. Peripheral blood for TCR sequencing was collected from all dose cohorts at baseline, on cycle 4 day 1, and on cycle 7 day 1. The samples were drawn from a first-in-human, open-label, multicenter phase I dose-escalation trial of ivuxolimab. Adults with locally advanced or metastatic melanoma, renal cell carcinoma, hepatocellular carcinoma or head and neck squamous cell carcinoma were enrolled in the trial. Before TCR sequencing, CD4+ T cells and CD8+ T cells were sorted from peripheral blood as separate populations.

The sequence links TRBV7-9 to TRBJ1-6, with the D gene not clear enough to name. This receptor was obtained from an adult with an advanced solid tumor such as melanoma, head and neck, liver or kidney cancer. Sequencing used CD4+ or CD8+ T cells sorted from blood, obtained in a trial of the OX40 agonist ivuxolimab. The CDR3 is CASSLAGNSPLHF. In nucleotides, the sequence is TGTGCCAGCAGCTTAGCTGGGAATTCACCCCTCCACTTT.